Given below is one TCR beta chain in context. What it recognizes is unknown. Only in-frame clones appear in the TCRdb table, and some are missing; sequencing was by immunoSEQ multiplex PCR. The sample carries 70,000 or so clones, over 70% recorded once. This CDR3 comprises 15 residues. Unmatched junction bases numbered 4, after V lost 3 bases and J lost 5 bases. Germline V CDR1 and CDR2: KGHSH, LQKENI. This sample stems from a study of graft-versus-host responses after intestinal transplantation. This receptor was obtained from a human donor who was the organ donor for an intestinal transplant. Sequencing was performed on unstimulated CD4+ T cells sorted from spleen or lymph node cells, taken before transplant. V gene TRBV18 combines with J gene TRBJ1-1, with 12 bases lining up with TRBD1. For the CDR3, the DNA is TGTGCCAGCTCACCGGGACAGGGGGCCTATACTGAAGCTTTCTTT. It is translated as CASSPGQGAYTEAFF.